This T cell receptor (beta chain) was observed in a study of cytomegalovirus exposure and HLA in healthy donors. The CDR3 has 13 amino acids. V was clipped by 5 bases and J by 5 bases, with 13 bases between them. Looked up from germline, CDR1 is MNHEY and CDR2 is SMNVEV (reference sequence). Amplification used 60 Vbeta primers and 13 Jbeta primers. Using immunoSEQ multiplex PCR, the repertoire was profiled, and TCRdb retains in-frame clones only, with some absent. The sample has 80,000 or so clones, around 78% seen once. The TCR originated in a man aged 40-55 years in good health and CMV-seronegative. Material: PBMCs. The gene calls are TRBV27 and TRBJ2-7, with D maybe TRBD1 (6 bases). The DNA of the CDR3 is TGTGCCAGCAGTATTAAGGGACACAACGAGCAGTACTTC. Its translation is CASSIKGHNEQYF.